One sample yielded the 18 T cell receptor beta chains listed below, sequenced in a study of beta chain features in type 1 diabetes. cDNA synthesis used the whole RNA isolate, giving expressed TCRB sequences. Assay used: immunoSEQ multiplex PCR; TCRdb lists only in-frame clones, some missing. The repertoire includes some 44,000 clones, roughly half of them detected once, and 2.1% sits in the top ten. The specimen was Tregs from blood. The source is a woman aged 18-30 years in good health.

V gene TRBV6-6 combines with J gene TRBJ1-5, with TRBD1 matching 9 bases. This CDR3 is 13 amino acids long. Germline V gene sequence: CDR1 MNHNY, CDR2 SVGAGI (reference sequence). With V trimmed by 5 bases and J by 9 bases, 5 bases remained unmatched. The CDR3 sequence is CASSPTGGRPQHF. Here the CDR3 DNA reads TGTGCCAGCAGTCCTACAGGGGGCCGGCCCCAGCATTTT.

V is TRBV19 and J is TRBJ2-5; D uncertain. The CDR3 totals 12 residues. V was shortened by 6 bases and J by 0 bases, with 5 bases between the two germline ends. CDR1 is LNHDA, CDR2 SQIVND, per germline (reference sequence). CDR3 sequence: CASSDYQETQYF. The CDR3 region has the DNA TGTGCCAGTAGCGACTACCAAGAGACCCAGTACTTC.

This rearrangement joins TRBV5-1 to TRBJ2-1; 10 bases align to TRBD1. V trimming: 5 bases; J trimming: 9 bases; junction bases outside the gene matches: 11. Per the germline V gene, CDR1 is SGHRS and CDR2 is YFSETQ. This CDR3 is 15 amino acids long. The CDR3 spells CASRKPGQGNTEQFF. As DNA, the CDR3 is TGCGCCAGCAGAAAACCGGGACAGGGGAATACTGAGCAGTTCTTC.

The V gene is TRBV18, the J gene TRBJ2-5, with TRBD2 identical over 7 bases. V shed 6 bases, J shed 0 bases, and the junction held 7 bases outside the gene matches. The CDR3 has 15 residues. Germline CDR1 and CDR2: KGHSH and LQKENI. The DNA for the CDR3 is TGTGCCAGCTCGGGGGTAGCGGGCTACCAAGAGACCCAGTACTTC. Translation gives CASSGVAGYQETQYF.

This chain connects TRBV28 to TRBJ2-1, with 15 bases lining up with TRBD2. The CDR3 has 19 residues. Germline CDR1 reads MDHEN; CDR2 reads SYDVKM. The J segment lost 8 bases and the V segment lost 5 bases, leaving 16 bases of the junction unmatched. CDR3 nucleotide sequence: TGTGCCAGCAGTCCTCTTCGGACTAGCGGGAGGGCCAGGGTTGATGAGCAGTTCTTC. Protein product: CASSPLRTSGRARVDEQFF.

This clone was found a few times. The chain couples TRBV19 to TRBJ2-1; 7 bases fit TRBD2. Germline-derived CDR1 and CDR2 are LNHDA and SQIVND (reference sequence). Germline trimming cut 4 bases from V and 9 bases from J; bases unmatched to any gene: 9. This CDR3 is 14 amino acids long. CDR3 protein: CASSSYSGNSEQFF. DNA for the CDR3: TGTGCCAGTAGTAGCTACAGCGGGAATAGTGAGCAGTTCTTC.

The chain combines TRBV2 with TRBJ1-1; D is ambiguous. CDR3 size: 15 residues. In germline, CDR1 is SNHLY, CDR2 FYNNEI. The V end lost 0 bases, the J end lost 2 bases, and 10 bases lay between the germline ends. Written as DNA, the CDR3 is TGTGCCAGCAGTGAAGCGCGGACGGGAAACACTGAAGCTTTCTTT. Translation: CASSEARTGNTEAFF.

CDR3 DNA: TGTGCCAGTAGCTTTCAGACTACTAGCACAGATACGCAGTATTTT. As protein: CASSFQTTSTDTQYF. V and J are TRBV19 and TRBJ2-3; possibly TRBD2 for D (5 bases). V lost 6 bases to trimming and J lost 0 bases, with 13 bases between them. The CDR3 is made up of 15 amino acids. CDR1 is LNHDA and CDR2 is SQIVND in the germline V gene (reference sequence).

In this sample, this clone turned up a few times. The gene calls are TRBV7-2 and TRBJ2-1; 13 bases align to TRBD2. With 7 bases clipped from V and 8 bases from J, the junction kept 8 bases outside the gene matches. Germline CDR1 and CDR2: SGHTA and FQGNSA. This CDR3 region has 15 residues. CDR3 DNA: TGTGCCAGCACCGAGGGACTAGCGGGATTGTATGAGCAGTTCTTC. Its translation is CASTEGLAGLYEQFF. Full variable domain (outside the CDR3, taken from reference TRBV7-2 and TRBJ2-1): GAGVSQSPSNKVTEKGKDVELRCDPISGHTALYWYRQSLGQGLEFLIYFQGNSAPDKSGLPSDRFSAERTGGSVSTLTIQRTQQEDSAVYLCASTEGLAGLYEQFFGPGTRLTVL.

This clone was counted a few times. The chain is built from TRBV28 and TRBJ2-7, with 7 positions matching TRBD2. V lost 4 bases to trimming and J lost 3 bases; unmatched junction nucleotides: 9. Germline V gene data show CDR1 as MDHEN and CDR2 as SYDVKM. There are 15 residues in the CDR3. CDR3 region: CASSSTTSSLYEQYF. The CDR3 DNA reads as TGTGCCAGCAGTTCTACGACTAGCTCACTCTACGAGCAGTACTTC.

The CDR3 reads CASSLVASGSRETQYF. The CDR3, as DNA: TGTGCCAGCAGCTTAGTGGCTAGCGGGAGTAGGGAGACCCAGTACTTC. The chain joins TRBV7-2 to TRBJ2-5; 10 nucleotides agree with TRBD2. V dropped 1 base and J dropped 5; count of bases not matched to a gene: 7. Germline CDR1 is SGHTA and CDR2 is FQGNSA. The length of the CDR3 is 16 residues. Filled out from reference TRBV7-2 and TRBJ2-5, the complete variable domain reads GAGVSQSPSNKVTEKGKDVELRCDPISGHTALYWYRQSLGQGLEFLIYFQGNSAPDKSGLPSDRFSAERTGGSVSTLTIQRTQQEDSAVYLCASSLVASGSRETQYFGPGTRLLVL.

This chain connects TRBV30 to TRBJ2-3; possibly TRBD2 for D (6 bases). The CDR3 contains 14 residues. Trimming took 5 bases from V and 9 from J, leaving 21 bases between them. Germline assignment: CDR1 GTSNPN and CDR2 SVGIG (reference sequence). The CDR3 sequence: CAWQGRTTLRTQYF. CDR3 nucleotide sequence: TGTGCCTGGCAAGGGAGGACTACCCTGAGGACGCAGTATTTT.

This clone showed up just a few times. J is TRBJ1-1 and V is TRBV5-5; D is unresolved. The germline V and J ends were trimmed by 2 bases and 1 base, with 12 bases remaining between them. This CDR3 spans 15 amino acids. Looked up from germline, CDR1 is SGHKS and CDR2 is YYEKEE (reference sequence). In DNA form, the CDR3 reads TGTGCCAGCAGCTTTAGGATGTCGGGGAACACTGAAGCTTTCTTT. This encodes CASSFRMSGNTEAFF.

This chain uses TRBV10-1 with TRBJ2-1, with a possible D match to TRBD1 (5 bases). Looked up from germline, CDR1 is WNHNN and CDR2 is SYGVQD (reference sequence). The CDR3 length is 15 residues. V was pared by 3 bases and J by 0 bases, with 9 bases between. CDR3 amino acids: CASSERGSSYNEQFF. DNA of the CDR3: TGCGCCAGCAGTGAAAGGGGCAGCTCCTACAATGAGCAGTTCTTC.

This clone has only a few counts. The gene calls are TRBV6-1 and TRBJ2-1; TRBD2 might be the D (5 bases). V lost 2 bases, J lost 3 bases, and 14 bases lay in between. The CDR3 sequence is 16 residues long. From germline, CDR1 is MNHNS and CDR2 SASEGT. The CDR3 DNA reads TGTGCCAGCAGTGAAACGAGGCGGGCGGACTACAATGAGCAGTTCTTC. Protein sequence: CASSETRRADYNEQFF.

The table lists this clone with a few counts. Written as DNA, the CDR3 is TGTGCCTGGAGTGTCTTAGCGCCCAATGAGCAGTTCTTC. Translating it yields CAWSVLAPNEQFF. The gene calls are TRBV30 and TRBJ2-1, with TRBD2 as a possible D gene (5 bases). Germline assignment: CDR1 GTSNPN and CDR2 SVGIG (reference sequence). There are 13 residues in the CDR3. Trimming shortened V by 0 bases and J by 6 bases, and 9 bases separated the two germline ends.

The CDR3 DNA is TGCAGTGCTAGAGGGCTTGGAGAGTTCTTC. Its translation is CSARGLGEFF. The V call is TRBV20-1, the J call TRBJ2-1; D unclear. The CDR3 consists of 10 residues. Germline CDR1 and CDR2: DFQATT and SNEGSKA (reference sequence). Between the trimmed V and J ends, which lost 1 base and 14 bases, there was a span of 9 bases.

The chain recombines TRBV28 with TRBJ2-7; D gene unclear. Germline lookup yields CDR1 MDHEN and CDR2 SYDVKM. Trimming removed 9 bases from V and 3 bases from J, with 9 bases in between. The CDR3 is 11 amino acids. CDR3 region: CARALDYEQYF. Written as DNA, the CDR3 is TGTGCCAGGGCGCTAGACTACGAGCAGTACTTC.